This T cell receptor (beta chain) originates from a study of blood T cell repertoires in COVID-19. CDR1 MNHEY and CDR2 SMNVEV come from the germline V gene (reference sequence). V dropped 2 bases and J dropped 9 bases, with 13 bases sitting between them. The CDR3 is 13 amino acids. Those who participated ranged in age from roughly 18 to 95 years and resided in about two dozen US areas. Donors of Cohort 3 who recovered were those that had two negative PCRs, clearance, or symptom resolution. Sequencing used immunoSEQ multiplex PCR; TCRdb keeps in-frame clones, though not all of them. The sample lists fewer than 400,000 clones; about 87% were seen once.

This TCR was recovered from a woman younger than 30 who had recovered from COVID-19. V is TRBV27 and J is TRBJ1-1, with D possibly being TRBD1 (6 bases). The specimen was PBMCs or T cells enriched from blood (not recorded which). The CDR3 is CASSLQGLGKAFF. As DNA, the CDR3 is TGTGCCAGCAGTTTACAGGGGCTAGGGAAAGCTTTCTTT.